This T cell receptor beta chain is from a study of T cell clones after liver transplantation (dated by TCRdb to about 2019). In the study overall: ITN030ST, the source of the samples, was a randomized trial that attempted immunosuppression withdrawal within 2 years of liver transplantation. Tolerance was defined as complete immunosuppression withdrawal for at least one year with no rise in liver enzymes beyond twice the upper limit of normal. Blood samples were collected pre-transplant, pre-randomization before withdrawal, and post-randomization after either complete withdrawal or failed withdrawal. After a pre-transplant mixed lymphocyte reaction, TCRbeta sequencing was used to pinpoint donor-reactive T cell clones, which were subsequently tracked in post-transplant blood. The subjects received no induction therapy and were kept on standard immunosuppression until randomization at 12-24 months post-transplant. Three of the eight recipients were HCV-positive; the others were transplanted for non-autoimmune, non-viral indications. Of the 8 liver transplant recipients making up the studied cohort, 3 were classified as tolerant and 5 as non-tolerant. As an antigen-independent comparator for donor-reactive sequences, third party-reactive TCRbeta sequences were also identified from pre-transplant MLRs. What the research found in general, with its limitations: The conclusions were considered preliminary, being limited by small, heterogeneous patient numbers and non-standardized post-transplant time points. In a couple of subjects, low numbers of available donor cells limited the measurable donor-reactive repertoire. When repertoire turnover was taken into account, detection of donor-reactive sequences was significantly reduced in 7 of 8 subjects for CD4 and in 8 of 8 subjects for CD8. Since no allograft tissue specimens were available, donor-reactive T cells may have migrated into the graft instead of being deleted. In 5 of 8 subjects, circulating donor-reactive CD4 TCRbeta sequences decreased significantly after transplant, regardless of tolerance or HCV status. Donor-reactive sequences decreased more than third party-reactive sequences, which suggests partial antigen-specific deletion that was not related to withdrawal success.

Using immunoSEQ, frozen genomic DNA was subjected to high-throughput TCRbeta CDR3 sequencing, a process that included PCR amplification, mapping, bias correction and internal controls. The paper's processing steps were these. Only productive rearrangements were retained, and each unique TCRbeta sequence was defined by its CDR3 nucleotide sequence together with its V and J gene. A sequence counted as donor-reactive only if the sequence showed at least 5-fold expansion in CFSE-low cells compared with unstimulated pre-transplant cells and had a frequency of at least 0.01%. Minimum frequency thresholds were set for each subject on the basis of the unstimulated sample with the lowest template count, so that a detection power of at least 90% was ensured. Jensen-Shannon divergence between the top 1000 TCRbeta sequences post- versus pre-transplant served as the measure of repertoire turnover. Changes in detection of donor-reactive sequences were tested with two-sided Fisher's exact tests. This immuneACCESS table, as held by TCRdb, lists in-frame sequences with V and J called but not all clones. Of the missing ones, under half trace to an unresolved V gene in checked studies; the others have no known cause. That table supplies the V and J calls and clone size; D and trimming were determined from the DNA. Present in this sample are approximately 100,000 clones, about 86% of which were seen just once. The top ten hold 2.5% to 3.5% of the sample.

Thawed unstimulated PBMCs were stained for CD3, CD4 and CD8 and FACS-sorted into CD3+CD4+ and CD3+CD8+ populations. Each of the 8 studied subjects was randomized to immunosuppression withdrawal. Genomic DNA was isolated with the Qiagen DNeasy Blood and Tissue Kit. As for this clone: The target of this receptor is not known. Nothing much larger sits one base from this clone, and base qualities are not available.

V is pared back by 2 bases and J by 6 bases, with 19 bases lying between the germline termini. Counted from cysteine to phenylalanine, this CDR3 has 16 amino acids. The entry retains the CDR3 DNA only, 48 bases that are in frame from base 1. Sequences SGHNT (CDR1) and YYREEE (CDR2) are obtained from the germline V gene (reference sequence). The clonotype originates from a human patient who received a liver transplant. After a transplant, certain T cells may trace back to the graft donor. Rearrangement joined TRBV5-4 to TRBJ2-3, with a weak D call of TRBD2 (6 bases match). Material: CD4+ T cells from blood, obtained around 44 months after liver transplant. The nucleotide sequence is given as TGTGCCAGCAGCTTAGGACTACCCACCCGGGGCGATACGCAGTATTTT. Its product reads: CASSLGLPTRGDTQYF.